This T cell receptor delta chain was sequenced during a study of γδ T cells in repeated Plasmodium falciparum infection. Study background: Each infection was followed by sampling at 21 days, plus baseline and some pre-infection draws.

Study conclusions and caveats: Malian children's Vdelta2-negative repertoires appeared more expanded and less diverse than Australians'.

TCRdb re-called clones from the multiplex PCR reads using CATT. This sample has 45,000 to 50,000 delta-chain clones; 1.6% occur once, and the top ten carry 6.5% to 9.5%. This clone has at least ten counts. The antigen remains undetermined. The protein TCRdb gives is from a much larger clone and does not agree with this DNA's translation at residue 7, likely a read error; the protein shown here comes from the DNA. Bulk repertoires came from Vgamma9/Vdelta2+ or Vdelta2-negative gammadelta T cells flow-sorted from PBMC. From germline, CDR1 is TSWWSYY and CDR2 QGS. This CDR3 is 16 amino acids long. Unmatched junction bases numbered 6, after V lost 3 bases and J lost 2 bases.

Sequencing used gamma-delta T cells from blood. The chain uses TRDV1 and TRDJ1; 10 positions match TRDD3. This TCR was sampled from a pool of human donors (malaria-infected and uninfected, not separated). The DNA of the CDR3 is TGTGCTCTTGGGGAGCTCAGCTGGGGGATAACCGATAAACTCATCTTT. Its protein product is CALGELSWGITDKLIF.